The 15 T cell receptor beta chains given below trace back to one sample, sequenced in a study of blood T cell repertoires in COVID-19. The table came from immunoSEQ multiplex PCR; TCRdb's copy has only in-frame clones and leaves some out. Of approximately 140,000 clones detected, roughly 85% appear once; the ten largest clones hold around 3.3%. Sequencing input: peripheral blood. Receptor source: a man aged 65-85 years with acute or convalescent COVID-19.

The V call is TRBV3-1 (or the pseudogene TRBV3-2), the J call TRBJ2-2; D is uncertain. The CDR3 has 15 amino acids. Germline CDR1 is LGHDT and CDR2 is YNNKEL (reference sequence). Trimming cost V 4 bases and J 2 bases, with 11 bases left between them. The CDR3 DNA reads TGTGCCAGCAGCCCCTCCAGGATCAACACCGGGGAGCTGTTTTTT. Its translation: CASSPSRINTGELFF.

The genes are TRBV6-1 and TRBJ1-2, with TRBD1 identical over 9 bases. Germline values: CDR1 MNHNS, CDR2 SASEGT. After removal of 3 bases from V and 4 bases from J, the junction contained 6 bases not matched to a gene. CDR3 length: 15 residues. This chain's CDR3 is CASSDRGTGLYGYTF. DNA of the CDR3: TGTGCCAGCAGTGACCGCGGGACAGGGCTCTATGGCTACACCTTC.

This chain joins TRBV2 and TRBJ2-7; 9 bases are a match to TRBD2. The V and J ends lost 6 bases and 4 bases, in that order; junction bases with no gene match: 7. CDR3 length equals 14 residues. Germline loops: CDR1 SNHLY, CDR2 FYNNEI. This chain's CDR3 is CASRDFSGSYEQYF. The CDR3 nucleotides read TGTGCCAGCAGGGACTTTAGCGGGAGTTACGAGCAGTACTTC.

The genes are TRBV28 and TRBJ1-6, with D uncertain. The CDR3 runs to 12 residues. CDR1 and CDR2 from the germline V gene are MDHEN and SYDVKM. V dropped 6 bases and J dropped 10 bases, with 10 bases sitting between them. The CDR3 DNA sequence: TGTGCCAGCAGAATAATGGCATCACCCCTCCACTTT. Amino acids: CASRIMASPLHF.

The CDR3 coding sequence is TGCAGCGGGACAGGGCTGGATGGCTACACCTTC. The encoded protein is CSGTGLDGYTF. This rearrangement joins TRBV29-1 to TRBJ1-2, with 8 bases aligning to TRBD1. Germline-derived CDR1 and CDR2 are SQVTM and ANQGSEA. The CDR3 covers 11 residues. J gave up 6 bases and V 7 bases, and 4 bases lay outside the gene matches.

The chain couples TRBV19 to TRBJ2-5, with D possibly TRBD2 on 7 matching bases. V dropped 5 bases and J dropped 4 bases, with 20 bases sitting between them. CDR1 and CDR2 (germline): LNHDA, SQIVND (reference sequence). The CDR3 runs 16 residues. In nucleotides, the CDR3 is TGTGCCAGTAGTTCGGGGGGCGTACGTAGGGGAGAGACCCAGTACTTC. Translated: CASSSGGVRRGETQYF.

The chain joins TRBV5-1 to TRBJ2-7, with D hard to call. Trimming shortened V by 4 bases and J by 0 bases, and 17 bases separated the two germline ends. The CDR3 is 16 amino acids. Looked up from germline, CDR1 is SGHRS and CDR2 is YFSETQ. The CDR3 region is CASSLAAEFSSYEQYF. The CDR3 DNA follows: TGCGCCAGCAGCCTTGCTGCCGAGTTTAGCTCCTACGAGCAGTACTTC.

The gene calls are TRBV2 and TRBJ2-7, with D uncertain. With 7 bases removed from V and 1 base from J, the gap between germline ends came to 8 bases. The CDR3 covers 12 residues. Germline V gene data show CDR1 as SNHLY and CDR2 as FYNNEI. The CDR3 DNA reads as TGTGCCAGCAAGCTAGAGTCCTACGAGCAGTACTTC. Amino acid sequence: CASKLESYEQYF.

This clone was seen just once. The CDR3, as DNA: TGTGCCAGCAGTTTACTGCGGGAGAACCACGAGCAGTACTTC. This gives the protein CASSLLRENHEQYF. V usage is TRBV28 and J usage is TRBJ2-7, with 7 bases fitting TRBD2. With 2 bases clipped from V and 5 bases from J, the junction kept 6 bases outside the gene matches. The CDR3 covers 14 residues. CDR1 is MDHEN, CDR2 SYDVKM, per germline. The variable domain in full, with the rest retrieved from reference TRBV28 and TRBJ2-7, is DVKVTQSSRYLVKRTGEKVFLECVQDMDHENMFWYRQDPGLGLRLIYFSYDVKMKEKGDIPEGYSVSREKKERFSLILESASTNQTSMYLCASSLLRENHEQYFGPGTRLTVT.

With respect to this clone: A junction end diverges from the germline sequence, so it may reflect a read error. The CDR3 coding sequence is TGTGCCTTTCCCGGACTGGGCACCGGGAAGCTGTTTTTT. This sequence encodes CAFPGLGTGKLFF. The V gene is TRBV30, the J gene TRBJ2-2, with D maybe TRBD2 (5 bases). The CDR3 contains 13 residues. The germline V gene encodes CDR1 GTSNPN and CDR2 SVGIG (reference sequence).

V usage is TRBV2 and J usage is TRBJ2-5, with D perhaps matching TRBD1 (6 bases). CDR1 and CDR2 from the germline V gene are SNHLY and FYNNEI. Deletions cut 4 bases from V and 5 bases from J, with 14 bases between. The CDR3 is 14 residues long. The CDR3 region has the DNA TGTGCCAGCAGTGCGGGGACATTAATCGAGACCCAGTACTTC. It translates to CASSAGTLIETQYF. The variable domain in full, with the rest retrieved from reference TRBV2 and TRBJ2-5, is EPEVTQTPSHQVTQMGQEVILRCVPISNHLYFYWYRQILGQKVEFLVSFYNNEISEKSEIFDDQFSVERPDGSNFTLKIRSTKLEDSAMYFCASSAGTLIETQYFGPGTRLLVL.

The rearrangement uses TRBV11-1 and TRBJ1-2, with D perhaps matching TRBD1 (6 bases). The CDR3 is 13 amino acids. Per germline, CDR1 SGHAT and CDR2 FQDESV (reference sequence). The germline V and J ends were trimmed by 1 base and 4 bases, with 7 bases remaining between them. The CDR3 DNA is TGTGCCAGCAGCTTAGGAGGGGGCTATGGCTACACCTTC. It is translated as CASSLGGGYGYTF.

The chain has TRBV5-4 and TRBJ2-7; a possible D gene is TRBD2 (6 bases). CDR3 length equals 15 residues. V was pared by 0 bases and J by 3 bases, with 13 bases between. CDR1 is SGHNT and CDR2 is YYREEE in the germline V gene (reference sequence). The CDR3 here is CASSLGFSSDYEQYF. CDR3 DNA sequence: TGTGCCAGCAGCTTGGGTTTCTCTAGCGACTACGAGCAGTACTTC. The full variable domain, in which reference TRBV5-4 and TRBJ2-7 provide the parts outside the CDR3, is ETGVTQSPTHLIKTRGQQVTLRCSSQSGHNTVSWYQQALGQGPQFIFQYYREEENGRGNFPPRFSGLQFPNYSSELNVNALELDDSALYLCASSLGFSSDYEQYFGPGTRLTVT.

This chain connects TRBV7-8 to TRBJ1-4, with D possibly matching TRBD1 (6 bases). Trimming left V 3 bases short and J 2 bases short, with 16 bases between. Per the germline V gene, CDR1 is SGHVS and CDR2 is FQNEAQ. The CDR3 loop spans 17 amino acids. The CDR3 nucleotides read TGTGCCAGCAGCTTCCCCGGGGGGCCTGGGACTAATGAAAAACTGTTTTTT. Encoded protein: CASSFPGGPGTNEKLFF.

The chain's CDR3 is CASKAGAGANVLTF. CDR3 bases: TGTGCCAGTAAAGCGGGAGCTGGGGCCAACGTCCTGACTTTC. The rearrangement uses TRBV25-1 and TRBJ2-6; 8 bases agree with TRBD2. This CDR3 comprises 14 residues. V dropped 9 bases and J dropped 2; count of bases not matched to a gene: 3. The V gene's germline CDR1 is MGHDK and CDR2 SYGVNS. The whole variable domain, remainder taken from reference TRBV25-1 and TRBJ2-6, is EADIYQTPRYLVIGTGKKITLECSQTMGHDKMYWYQQDPGMELHLIHYSYGVNSTEKGDLSSESTVSRIRTEHFPLTLESARPSHTSQYLCASKAGAGANVLTFGAGSRLTVL.